Below, 7 T cell receptor beta chains from the same sample are listed, as sequenced in a study of T-cell reconstitution after alpha-beta-depleted transplantation in children. A library of TCRbeta sequences, prepared with unique molecular identifiers, was generated. TCRdb analysed the PCR reads with MiXCR anew, one entry per CDR3 protein. The table records 250,000 to 300,000 distinct CDR3 sequences, 11% of them present only once. Sample: peripheral blood, taken 180 days after TCRalphabeta/CD19-depleted stem cell transplant. All receptors come from a male patient between 2 and 15 years old who had a stem cell transplant for chronic granulomatous disease, so the T cells may come from the graft donor.

This clonotype has a count of ten or more. The gene calls are TRBV11-2 and TRBJ1-6; no clear D. V lost 2 bases and J 0 bases, leaving 14 bases between the germline ends. CDR1 SGHAT and CDR2 FQNNGV come from the germline V gene. The CDR3 sequence is 18 residues long. The CDR3 coding sequence is TGTGCCAGCAGCTTAAGGGAAGTTTGGAGCTCCTATAATTCACCCCTCCACTTT. Translated: CASSLREVWSSYNSPLHF.

Many counts were recorded for this clonotype. This chain uses TRBV7-2 with TRBJ1-2; D is unresolved. The CDR3 covers 12 residues. Germline CDR1 SGHTA, CDR2 FQGNSA. V lost 2 bases and J lost 6, with 7 bases in between. The CDR3 spells CASSLSIDGYTF. The CDR3 DNA reads as TGTGCCAGCAGCTTAAGCATTGATGGCTACACCTTC.

This clonotype appeared many times. J is TRBJ2-1 and V is TRBV12-3 or TRBV12-4; D possibly corresponds to TRBD2 (6 bases). The V and J ends lost 5 bases and 7 bases respectively, with 15 bases between them. The CDR3 sequence is 14 residues long. The CDR3 DNA is TGTGCCAGCAGTCCCTGGGGGGATAGAAATGAGCAGTTCTTC. Its translation is CASSPWGDRNEQFF.

The chain carries TRBV19 and TRBJ2-2, with unresolved D. The CDR3 has 14 residues. Trimming took off 2 bases at V and 1 base at J, with 5 bases between the two ends. Germline CDR1 reads LNHDA; CDR2 reads SQIVND (reference sequence). The CDR3 region is CASSISQNTGELFF. The CDR3 bases are TGTGCCAGTAGTATAAGCCAGAACACCGGGGAGCTGTTTTTT.

This clonotype was seen at least ten times. This rearrangement joins TRBV7-6 to TRBJ2-3, with 9 bases aligning to TRBD2. Germline CDR1 and CDR2: SGHVS and FNYEAQ. V dropped 1 base and J dropped 2; count of bases not matched to a gene: 4. The CDR3 runs 16 residues. CDR3 loop: CASSLGSGGPTDTQYF. CDR3 bases: TGTGCCAGCAGCTTAGGTAGCGGGGGTCCCACAGATACGCAGTATTTT.

This clonotype was observed many times. The chain combines TRBV20-1 with TRBJ2-5, with 10 bases matching TRBD2. Germline-derived CDR1 and CDR2 are DFQATT and SNEGSKA (reference sequence). After removal of 4 bases from V and 2 bases from J, the junction contained 4 bases not matched to a gene. CDR3 length equals 14 residues. The CDR3 region is CSAIPTSGQETQYF. The DNA for the CDR3 is TGCAGTGCTATCCCGACTAGCGGGCAAGAGACCCAGTACTTC.

This clonotype was seen once. A much larger clone differs by one base, so this may be a read error. The chain links TRBV28 to TRBJ1-5, with D possibly matching TRBD1 (5 bases). V was pared by 3 bases and J by 4 bases, with 13 bases between. CDR1 is MDHEN, CDR2 SYDVKM, per germline. This CDR3 spans 15 amino acids. This chain's CDR3 is CASSFFTGGNQPQHF. As DNA, the CDR3 is TGTGCCAGCAGTTTCTTTACCGGGGGGAATCAGCCCCAGCATTTT.